This T cell receptor (beta chain) appears in the sequencing data of a study of cytomegalovirus exposure and HLA in healthy donors. Study background: It was reported in a later analysis that the 120 validation repertoires used the same platform as the roughly 670 first-cohort repertoires. Study outcomes and limitations: A few chains linked to CMV were shown in vitro to be specific for CMV antigens. The listing of about 150 TCR beta chains classed them as cytomegalovirus-associated.

This clone has at least ten counts. Its specificity is unknown. The CDR3 totals 15 residues. The V and J ends lost 4 bases and 4 bases, in that order; junction bases with no gene match: 7. CDR1 is SGHDN and CDR2 is FVKESK in the germline V gene. Clones were read by immunoSEQ multiplex PCR, and TCRdb kept only the in-frame ones, dropping some. The sample lists about 330,000 clones; 70% to 90% were seen once. The chain links TRBV14 to TRBJ1-3; TRBD1 matches 7 bases. The sample consisted of PBMCs. This receptor was identified in a woman aged 18 to 35 in good health and CMV-seronegative. The CDR3 sequence is CASSLQTGHGNTIYF. CDR3 DNA sequence: TGTGCCAGCAGCCTTCAGACAGGGCACGGAAACACCATATATTTT.